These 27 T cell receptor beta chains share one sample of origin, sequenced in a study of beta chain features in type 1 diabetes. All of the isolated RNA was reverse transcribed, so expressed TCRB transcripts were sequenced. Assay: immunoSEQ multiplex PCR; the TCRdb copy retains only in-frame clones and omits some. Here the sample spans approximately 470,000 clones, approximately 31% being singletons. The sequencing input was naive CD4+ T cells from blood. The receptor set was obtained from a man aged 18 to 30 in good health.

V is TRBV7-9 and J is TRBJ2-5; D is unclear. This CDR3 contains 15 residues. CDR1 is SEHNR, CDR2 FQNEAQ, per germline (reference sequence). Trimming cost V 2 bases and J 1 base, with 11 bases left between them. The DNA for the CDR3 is TGTGCCAGCAGCTTAATGGCCTCACCCCAAGAGACCCAGTACTTC. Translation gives CASSLMASPQETQYF.

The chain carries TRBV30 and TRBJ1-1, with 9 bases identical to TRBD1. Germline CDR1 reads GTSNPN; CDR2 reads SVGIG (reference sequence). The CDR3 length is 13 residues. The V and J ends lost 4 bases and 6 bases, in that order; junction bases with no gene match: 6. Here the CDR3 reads CAWKFWDRAEAFF. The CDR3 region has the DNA TGTGCCTGGAAGTTCTGGGACAGGGCTGAAGCTTTCTTT.

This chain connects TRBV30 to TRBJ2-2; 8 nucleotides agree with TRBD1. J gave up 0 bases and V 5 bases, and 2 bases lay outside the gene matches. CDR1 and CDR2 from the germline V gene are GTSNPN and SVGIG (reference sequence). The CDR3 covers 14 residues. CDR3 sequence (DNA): TGTGCCTGGGGACAGGGTACGAACACCGGGGAGCTGTTTTTT. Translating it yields CAWGQGTNTGELFF.

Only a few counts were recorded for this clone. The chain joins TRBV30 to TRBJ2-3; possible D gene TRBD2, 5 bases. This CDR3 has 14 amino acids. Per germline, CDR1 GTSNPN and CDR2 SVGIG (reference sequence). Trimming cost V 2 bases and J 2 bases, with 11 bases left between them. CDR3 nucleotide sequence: TGTGCCTGGAGTCCCGGACTCCACACAGATACGCAGTATTTT. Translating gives CAWSPGLHTDTQYF.

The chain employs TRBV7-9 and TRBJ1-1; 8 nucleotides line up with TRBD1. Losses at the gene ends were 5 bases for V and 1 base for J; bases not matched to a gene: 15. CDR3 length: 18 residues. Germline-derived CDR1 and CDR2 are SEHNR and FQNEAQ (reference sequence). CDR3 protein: CASSQRAGGLRENTEAFF. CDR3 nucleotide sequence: TGTGCCAGCAGCCAACGTGCAGGGGGCCTGCGGGAGAACACTGAAGCTTTCTTT.

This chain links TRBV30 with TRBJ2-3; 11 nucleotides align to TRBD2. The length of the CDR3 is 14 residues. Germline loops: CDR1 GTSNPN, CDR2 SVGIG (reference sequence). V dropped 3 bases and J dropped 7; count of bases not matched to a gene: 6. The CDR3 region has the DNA TGTGCCTGGAGGCTAGCGGGAGGCGGGCATACGCAGTATTTT. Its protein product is CAWRLAGGGHTQYF. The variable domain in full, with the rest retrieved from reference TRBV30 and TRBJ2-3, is SQTIHQWPATLVQPVGSPLSLECTVEGTSNPNLYWYRQAAGRGLQLLFYSVGIGQISSEVPQNLSASRPQDRQFILSSKKLLLSDSGFYLCAWRLAGGGHTQYFGPGTRLTVL.

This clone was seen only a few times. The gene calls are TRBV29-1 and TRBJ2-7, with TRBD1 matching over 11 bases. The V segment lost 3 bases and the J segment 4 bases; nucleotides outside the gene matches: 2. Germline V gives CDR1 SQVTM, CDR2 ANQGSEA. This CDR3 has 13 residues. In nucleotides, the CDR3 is TGCAGCGTTGAGGGACAGGGGGTATACGAGCAGTACTTC. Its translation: CSVEGQGVYEQYF.

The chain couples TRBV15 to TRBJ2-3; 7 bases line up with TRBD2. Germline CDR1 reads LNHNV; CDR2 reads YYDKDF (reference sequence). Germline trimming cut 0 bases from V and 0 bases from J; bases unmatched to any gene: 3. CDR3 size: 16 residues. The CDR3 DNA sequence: TGTGCCACCAGCAGAGAGCCTAGCGGAAGCACAGATACGCAGTATTTT. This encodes CATSREPSGSTDTQYF.

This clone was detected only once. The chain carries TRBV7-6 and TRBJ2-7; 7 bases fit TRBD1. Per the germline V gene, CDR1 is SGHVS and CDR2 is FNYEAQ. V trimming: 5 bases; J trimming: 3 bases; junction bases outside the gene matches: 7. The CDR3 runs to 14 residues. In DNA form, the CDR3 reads TGTGCCAGCAGCCTAAGGACAGGACACTACGAGCAGTACTTC. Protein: CASSLRTGHYEQYF.

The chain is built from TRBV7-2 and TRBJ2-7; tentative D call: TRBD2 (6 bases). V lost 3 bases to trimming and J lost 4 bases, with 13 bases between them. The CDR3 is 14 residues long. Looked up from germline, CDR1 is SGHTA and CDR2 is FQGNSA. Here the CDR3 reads CASSFPRRGYEQYF. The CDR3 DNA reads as TGTGCCAGCAGCTTCCCGAGGAGGGGTTACGAGCAGTACTTC.

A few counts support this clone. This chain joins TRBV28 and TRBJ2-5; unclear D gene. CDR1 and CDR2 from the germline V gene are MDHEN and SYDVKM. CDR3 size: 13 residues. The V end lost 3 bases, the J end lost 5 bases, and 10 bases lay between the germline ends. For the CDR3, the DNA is TGTGCCAGCAGTTTCGTGACCGGGGAGACCCAGTACTTC. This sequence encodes CASSFVTGETQYF.

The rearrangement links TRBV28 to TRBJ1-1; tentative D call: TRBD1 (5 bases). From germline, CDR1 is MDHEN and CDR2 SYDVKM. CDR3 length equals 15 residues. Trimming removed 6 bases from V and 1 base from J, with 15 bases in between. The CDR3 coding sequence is TGTGCCAGCAGGATTACACAGGTAGGGAACACTGAAGCTTTCTTT. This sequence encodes CASRITQVGNTEAFF.

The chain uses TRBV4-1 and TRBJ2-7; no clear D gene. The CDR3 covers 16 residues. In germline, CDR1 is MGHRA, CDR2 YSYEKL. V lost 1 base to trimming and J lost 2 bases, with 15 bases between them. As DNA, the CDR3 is TGCGCCAGCAGCCAAGGGTTGGACGAGTGGACCTACGAGCAGTACTTC. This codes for CASSQGLDEWTYEQYF.

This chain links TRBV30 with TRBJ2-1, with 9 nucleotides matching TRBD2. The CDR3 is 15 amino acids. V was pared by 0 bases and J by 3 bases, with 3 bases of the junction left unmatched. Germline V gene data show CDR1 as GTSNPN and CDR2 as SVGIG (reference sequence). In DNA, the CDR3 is TGTGCCTGGAGTGTACGGACTAGCGTCTACAATGAGCAGTTCTTC. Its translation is CAWSVRTSVYNEQFF.

The CDR3 reads CSVESGGRTDTQYF. CDR3 nucleotides: TGCAGCGTTGAAAGTGGGGGAAGGACAGATACGCAGTATTTT. This chain connects TRBV29-1 to TRBJ2-3; either TRBD1 or TRBD2 may supply D (5 bases each). The CDR3 runs to 14 residues. Germline CDR1 and CDR2: SQVTM and ANQGSEA. Trimming removed 2 bases from V and 3 bases from J, with 12 bases in between.

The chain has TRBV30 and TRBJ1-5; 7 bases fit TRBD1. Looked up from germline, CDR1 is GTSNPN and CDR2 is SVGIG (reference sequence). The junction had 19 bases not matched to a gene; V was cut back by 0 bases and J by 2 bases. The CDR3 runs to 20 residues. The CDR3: CAWSVGTEDFDPRGNQPQHF. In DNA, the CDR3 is TGTGCCTGGAGTGTAGGGACAGAAGATTTTGATCCGAGGGGCAATCAGCCCCAGCATTTT.

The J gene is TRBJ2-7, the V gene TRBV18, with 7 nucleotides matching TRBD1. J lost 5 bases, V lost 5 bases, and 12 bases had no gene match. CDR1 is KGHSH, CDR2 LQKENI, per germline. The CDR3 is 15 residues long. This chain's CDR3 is CASSGGQLSMNEQYF. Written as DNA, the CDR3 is TGTGCCAGCTCAGGGGGACAGTTAAGCATGAACGAGCAGTACTTC.

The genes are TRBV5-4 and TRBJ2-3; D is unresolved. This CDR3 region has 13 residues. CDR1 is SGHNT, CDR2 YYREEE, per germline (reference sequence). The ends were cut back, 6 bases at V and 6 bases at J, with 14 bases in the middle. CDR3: CASMTSVGDTQYF. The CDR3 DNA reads TGTGCCAGCATGACTTCGGTCGGGGATACGCAGTATTTT.

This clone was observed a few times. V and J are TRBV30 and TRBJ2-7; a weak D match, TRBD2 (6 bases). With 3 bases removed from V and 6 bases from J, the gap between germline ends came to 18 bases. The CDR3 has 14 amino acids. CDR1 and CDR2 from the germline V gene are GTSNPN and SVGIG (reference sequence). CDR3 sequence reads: CAWREAGSQVEQYF. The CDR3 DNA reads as TGTGCCTGGAGAGAGGCGGGGAGTCAGGTCGAGCAGTACTTC. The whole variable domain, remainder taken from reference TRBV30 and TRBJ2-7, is SQTIHQWPATLVQPVGSPLSLECTVEGTSNPNLYWYRQAAGRGLQLLFYSVGIGQISSEVPQNLSASRPQDRQFILSSKKLLLSDSGFYLCAWREAGSQVEQYFGPGTRLTVT.

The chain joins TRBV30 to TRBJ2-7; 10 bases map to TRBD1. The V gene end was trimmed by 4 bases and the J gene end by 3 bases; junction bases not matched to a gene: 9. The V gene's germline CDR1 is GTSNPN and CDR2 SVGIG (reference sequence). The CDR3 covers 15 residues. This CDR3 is CAWTHGTGDFYEQYF. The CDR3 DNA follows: TGTGCCTGGACCCACGGGACAGGGGATTTCTACGAGCAGTACTTC.

The CDR3 DNA reads TGTGCCAGCAGCCCAAACCTATCTCGACTAGCGGGATACGAGCAGTACTTC. Protein product: CASSPNLSRLAGYEQYF. The rearrangement uses TRBV7-9 and TRBJ2-7, with 11 bases aligning to TRBD2. Germline values: CDR1 SEHNR, CDR2 FQNEAQ (reference sequence). The CDR3 sequence is 17 residues long. The junction had 13 bases not matched to a gene; V was cut back by 5 bases and J by 4 bases.

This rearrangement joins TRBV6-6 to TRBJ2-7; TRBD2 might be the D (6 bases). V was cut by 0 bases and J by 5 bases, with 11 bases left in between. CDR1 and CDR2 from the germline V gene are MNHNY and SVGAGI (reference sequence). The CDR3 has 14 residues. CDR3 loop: CASSYSGGVHEQYF. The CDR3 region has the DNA TGTGCCAGCAGTTACTCAGGAGGGGTTCACGAGCAGTACTTC.

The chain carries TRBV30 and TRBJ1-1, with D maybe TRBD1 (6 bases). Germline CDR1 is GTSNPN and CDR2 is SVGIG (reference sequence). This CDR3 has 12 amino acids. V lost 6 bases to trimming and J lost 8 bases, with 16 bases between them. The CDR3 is CACKFFGQEAFF. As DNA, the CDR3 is TGTGCCTGCAAATTTTTCGGACAGGAAGCTTTCTTT.

The CDR3 spells CASSLDQDTGELFF. As DNA, the CDR3 is TGCGCCAGCAGCCTAGATCAGGACACCGGGGAGCTGTTTTTT. The chain carries TRBV4-3 and TRBJ2-2; no reliable D call. Germline V gene data show CDR1 as LGHNA and CDR2 as YSLEER. Trimming pared 4 bases from V and 3 bases from J, leaving 9 bases between. This CDR3 has 14 amino acids.

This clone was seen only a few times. The DNA of the CDR3 is TGTGCCTGGAGGCCCGGGGGGCGAGAGACCCAGTACTTC. This codes for CAWRPGGRETQYF. The chain links TRBV30 to TRBJ2-5; a possible D gene is TRBD2 (7 bases). The CDR3 runs 13 residues. The germline gives CDR1 GTSNPN, CDR2 SVGIG (reference sequence). Trimming cost V 3 bases and J 4 bases, with 12 bases left between them.

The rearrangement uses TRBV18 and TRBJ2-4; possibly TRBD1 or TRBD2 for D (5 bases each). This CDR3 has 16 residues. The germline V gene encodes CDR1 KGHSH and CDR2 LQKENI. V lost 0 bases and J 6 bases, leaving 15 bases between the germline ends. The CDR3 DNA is TGTGCCAGCTCACCACCGGGGCAGGGAGCGGTAAACATTCAGTACTTC. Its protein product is CASSPPGQGAVNIQYF.

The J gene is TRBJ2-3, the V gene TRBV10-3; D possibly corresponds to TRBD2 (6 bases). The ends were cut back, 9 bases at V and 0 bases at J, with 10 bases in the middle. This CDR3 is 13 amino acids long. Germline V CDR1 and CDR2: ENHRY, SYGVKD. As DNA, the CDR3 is TGTGCCATATTAGCGGCTAGCACAGATACGCAGTATTTT. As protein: CAILAASTDTQYF.